A selection of T cell receptor beta chains follows, all from one sample in a study of CXCR3-negative and CXCR3-positive naive CD8 T cells. After re-calling the 5' RACE reads, TCRdb lists one entry per CDR3 protein, DNA absent. Found here are 90,000 to 150,000 distinct CDR3 sequences; the top ten clones hold about 0.34%. The sequenced sample consisted of naive CXCR3+ CD8+ T cells from blood. The receptors originated from a human donor in good health. Some clones in this sample may be carry-over from other donors' samples. The CDR3 runs from the conserved cysteine through the conserved F or W.

V	J	CDR3
TRBV21-1	TRBJ2-3	CASSPHQTQGDTQYF
TRBV7-9	TRBJ2-7	CASSLQPGLAGVQYSHSYEQYF
TRBV28	TRBJ1-3	CASSLGTESSGNTIYF
TRBV14	TRBJ1-6	CASSYRTGRNSPLHF
TRBV19	TRBJ1-1	CASSIFSLEGEAFF
TRBV29-1	TRBJ2-1	CSAAGTSGNNEQFF
TRBV14	TRBJ2-7	CASSQDNPTYEQYF
TRBV7-9	TRBJ2-7	CASSSGTGRYEQYF
TRBV16	TRBJ1-2	CASSPFPDRGATNYGYTF
TRBV29-1	TRBJ1-5	CSVPGTGKNNQPQHF
TRBV5-1	TRBJ2-1	CASSQANEQFF
TRBV20-1	TRBJ2-1	CSARDWYLAGSEQFF
TRBV29-1	TRBJ2-2	CSVRQSSGGADAGELFF
TRBV24-1	TRBJ2-1	CATSDSLAGTGLNEQFF
TRBV15	TRBJ2-1	CATSREAPTSGLLNEQFF
TRBV27	TRBJ2-7	CAAGYSYEQYF
TRBV12-3/TRBV12-4	TRBJ2-5	CASRLAGAPNQETQYF
TRBV3-1	TRBJ2-1	CASSPLGSDYNEQLF
TRBV7-9	TRBJ1-2	CASNLPGWDGYTF
TRBV6-5	TRBJ2-1	CASRLTAGLNEQFF
TRBV7-9	TRBJ2-7	CASSHGGSYEQYF
TRBV4-2	TRBJ2-1	CASSQEGGSGQAYNEQFF
TRBV7-9	TRBJ1-6	CASSARTGGGEAPLHF
TRBV7-9	TRBJ2-1	CASSQITGTGPSGAYNEQFF
TRBV4-3	TRBJ2-2	CASSQDGGGEAGELFF
TRBV29-1	TRBJ2-7	CSVRQGSYEQYF
TRBV29-1	TRBJ2-7	CSVGEGGLSEQYF
TRBV21-1	TRBJ2-2	CASSRRGLAGTGTGELFF
TRBV4-1	TRBJ2-1	CASSQEFQDTSVIF
TRBV3-1	TRBJ2-1	CASSQGTLTHEQFF
TRBV12-3/TRBV12-4	TRBJ1-2	CASSTGTGGAYGYTF
TRBV6-5	TRBJ2-7	CASSLGLAETSYEQYF
TRBV5-1	TRBJ2-7	CASSPGGLAGSYEQYF
TRBV12-3/TRBV12-4	TRBJ2-3	CASRHTDTQYF
TRBV11-2	TRBJ1-5	CASRGYSNQPQHF
TRBV5-5	TRBJ2-7	CASSLGQLNYEQYF
TRBV29-1	TRBJ2-6	CSARSGANVLTF